A single sample gave rise to the 14 T cell receptor beta chains below, sequenced in a study of blood T cell repertoires in COVID-19. The repertoire was sequenced with immunoSEQ multiplex PCR; TCRdb's copy has only in-frame clones and lacks some. In the table there are about 400,000 clones, roughly 90% of which are singletons. Source material: peripheral blood. Receptors were obtained from a woman in her twenties or thirties with acute or convalescent COVID-19.

This clone was seen a few times. The chain joins TRBV27 to TRBJ1-1, with D hard to call. V lost 6 bases, J lost 0 bases, and 32 bases lay in between. The CDR3 spans 21 residues. The V gene's germline CDR1 is MNHEY and CDR2 SMNVEV (reference sequence). The CDR3 loop reads CASSLLAPNPGIFVMNTEAFF. CDR3 in DNA: TGTGCCAGCAGCCTGCTCGCTCCCAACCCCGGTATTTTTGTTATGAACACTGAAGCTTTCTTT.

The chain uses TRBV28 and TRBJ2-3; perhaps TRBD2 as D (5 bases). V was pared by 3 bases and J by 0 bases, with 10 bases between. This CDR3 spans 15 amino acids. CDR1 and CDR2 (germline): MDHEN, SYDVKM. The CDR3 bases are TGTGCCAGCAGTTTTGGCAGGACTAGCACAGATACGCAGTATTTT. Amino acid sequence: CASSFGRTSTDTQYF.

The chain employs TRBV12-5 and TRBJ1-2; D not resolved. The V and J ends lost 6 bases and 6 bases respectively, with 8 bases between them. Germline V lookup: CDR1 LGHNT, CDR2 FRNRAP. The CDR3 has 11 residues. DNA for the CDR3: TGTGCTAGTGGAGGACTGAATGGCTACACCTTC. Protein product: CASGGLNGYTF.

The rearrangement uses TRBV6-2 or TRBV6-3 and TRBJ2-5, with D possibly being TRBD2 (5 bases). V shed 0 bases and J shed 8 bases, with 19 bases lying between them. Per germline, CDR1 MNHEY and CDR2 SVGEGT. The CDR3 length is 16 residues. The CDR3 region is CASSYSGLAGKNTQYF. As DNA, the CDR3 is TGTGCCAGCAGTTACTCCGGCCTAGCAGGCAAGAACACCCAGTACTTC.

The chain employs TRBV18 and TRBJ2-7; 8 bases line up with TRBD2. CDR1 and CDR2 from the germline V gene are KGHSH and LQKENI. Germline trimming cut 4 bases from V and 3 bases from J; bases unmatched to any gene: 8. The CDR3 loop spans 15 amino acids. CDR3 amino acids: CASSLPIAGNYEQYF. Written as DNA, the CDR3 is TGTGCCAGCTCACTGCCGATAGCGGGAAACTACGAGCAGTACTTC.

The J gene is TRBJ1-4, the V gene TRBV3-1 (or the pseudogene TRBV3-2), with 7 bases matching TRBD1. The V gene end was trimmed by 3 bases and the J gene end by 2 bases; junction bases not matched to a gene: 6. Germline V gene sequence: CDR1 LGHDT, CDR2 YNNKEL (reference sequence). This CDR3 region has 16 residues. The CDR3 reads CASSHAHRGTNEKLFF. Here the CDR3 DNA reads TGTGCCAGCAGCCATGCTCACAGGGGTACTAATGAAAAACTGTTTTTT.

The chain recombines TRBV14 with TRBJ2-7; D might be TRBD2 (5 bases). V gave up 1 base and J gave up 5 bases, with 15 bases separating them. Germline CDR1 SGHDN, CDR2 FVKESK. The CDR3 consists of 15 residues. CDR3 DNA sequence: TGTGCCAGCAGCCAAGGAGGGCAGCGTGGCGACGAGCAGTACTTC. Its translation: CASSQGGQRGDEQYF. Variable domain in full (rest from reference TRBV14 and TRBJ2-7): EAGVTQFPSHSVIEKGQTVTLRCDPISGHDNLYWYRRVMGKEIKFLLHFVKESKQDESGMPNNRFLAERTGGTYSTLKVQPAELEDSGVYFCASSQGGQRGDEQYFGPGTRLTVT.

The chain uses TRBV5-6 and TRBJ2-3, with a weak D call TRBD1 (5 bases). The V gene lost 0 bases and the J gene lost 2 bases, with 7 bases spanning the gap. Germline CDR1 SGHDT, CDR2 YYEEEE. This CDR3 spans 14 amino acids. The CDR3 loop is CASSLGQITDTQYF. The DNA for the CDR3 is TGTGCCAGCAGCTTGGGACAGATCACAGATACGCAGTATTTT.

The J gene is TRBJ1-6, the V gene TRBV27; 8 positions agree with TRBD1. The CDR3 has 14 amino acids. The junction had 6 bases not matched to a gene; V was cut back by 8 bases and J by 6 bases. Looked up from germline, CDR1 is MNHEY and CDR2 is SMNVEV (reference sequence). CDR3 region: CASWRQGANSPLHF. DNA of the CDR3: TGTGCCAGCTGGAGGCAGGGGGCTAATTCACCCCTCCACTTT.

V is TRBV11-1 and J is TRBJ2-1; 12 nucleotides line up with TRBD2. The CDR3 extends over 14 amino acids. Germline loops: CDR1 SGHAT, CDR2 FQDESV (reference sequence). V lost 4 bases to trimming and J lost 7 bases; unmatched junction nucleotides: 2. In nucleotides, the CDR3 is TGTGCCAGCAGCTGGACTAGCGGGGTTAATGAGCAGTTCTTC. Its translation is CASSWTSGVNEQFF.

The rearrangement links TRBV11-1 to TRBJ1-2, with D uncertain. This CDR3 is built from 12 residues. Germline V CDR1 and CDR2: SGHAT, FQDESV (reference sequence). V lost 5 bases to trimming and J lost 8 bases, with 12 bases between them. CDR3 residues: CASSANSWGYTF. The CDR3 DNA sequence: TGTGCCAGCAGCGCCAATAGCTGGGGCTACACCTTC.

The genes are TRBV6-5 and TRBJ1-6; D gene uncertain. This CDR3 comprises 12 residues. Germline V gives CDR1 MNHEY, CDR2 SVGAGI. V was pared by 7 bases and J by 10 bases, with 11 bases between. The CDR3 region is CASITGNSPLHF. CDR3 DNA sequence: TGTGCCAGCATAACGGGGAACTCACCCCTCCACTTT.

The CDR3, as DNA: TGCGCCAGCAGCTTGGTCCCGGGACAGGGGTTGGGAGTCTACGAGCAGTACTTC. Translated, it gives CASSLVPGQGLGVYEQYF. The genes are TRBV5-1 and TRBJ2-7, with 10 nucleotides matching TRBD1. Germline lookup yields CDR1 SGHRS and CDR2 YFSETQ. This CDR3 has 18 amino acids. The J segment lost 3 bases and the V segment lost 0 bases, leaving 12 bases of the junction unmatched.

CDR3: CASSQPGDSEAFF. CDR3 DNA sequence: TGTGCCAGCAGCCAGCCTGGGGACAGTGAAGCTTTCTTT. The genes are TRBV3-1 (or the pseudogene TRBV3-2) and TRBJ1-1; TRBD1 agrees at 7 bases. The junction had 5 bases not matched to a gene; V was cut back by 3 bases and J by 7 bases. Germline V lookup: CDR1 LGHDT, CDR2 YNNKEL (reference sequence). CDR3 length: 13 residues.